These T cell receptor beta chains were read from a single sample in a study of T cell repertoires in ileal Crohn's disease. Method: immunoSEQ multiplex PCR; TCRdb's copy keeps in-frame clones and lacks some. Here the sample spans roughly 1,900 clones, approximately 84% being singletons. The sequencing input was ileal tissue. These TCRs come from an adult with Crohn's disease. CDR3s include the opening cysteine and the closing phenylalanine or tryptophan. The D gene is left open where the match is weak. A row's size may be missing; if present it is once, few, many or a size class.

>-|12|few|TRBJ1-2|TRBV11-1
CASSLHSYGYTF
TGTGCCAGCAGCTTACACAGCTATGGCTACACCTTC
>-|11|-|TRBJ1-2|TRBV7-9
CASSFEYGYTF
TGTGCCAGCAGCTTTGAGTATGGCTACACCTTC
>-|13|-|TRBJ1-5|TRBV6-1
CASTHRAGQPQHF
TGTGCCAGCACCCACCGGGCGGGCCAGCCCCAGCATTTT
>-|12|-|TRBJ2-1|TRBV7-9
CASSASTMRQFF
TGTGCCAGCAGCGCATCGACTATGCGGCAGTTCTTC
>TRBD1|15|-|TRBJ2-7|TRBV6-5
CASSRGRLNSYEQYF
TGTGCCAGCAGCAGGGGGCGACTCAACTCCTACGAGCAGTACTTC
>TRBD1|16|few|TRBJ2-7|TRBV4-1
CASSPPLGAGGKEQYF
TGCGCCAGCAGCCCTCCGTTAGGGGCAGGGGGTAAAGAGCAGTACTTC
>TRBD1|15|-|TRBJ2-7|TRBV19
CASSMNMGQTYEQYF
TGTGCCAGTAGTATGAATATGGGACAGACTTACGAGCAGTACTTC
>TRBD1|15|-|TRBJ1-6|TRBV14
CASSQRQGYNSPLHF
TGTGCCAGCAGCCAAAGACAGGGCTATAATTCACCCCTCCACTTT
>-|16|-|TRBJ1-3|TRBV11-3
CASSSRHHASGNTIYF
TGTGCCAGCAGCTCGCGACACCACGCCTCTGGAAACACCATATATTTT
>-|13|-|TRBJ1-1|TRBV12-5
CASGLQLGIEAFF
TGTGCTAGTGGTTTGCAACTAGGGATTGAAGCTTTCTTT
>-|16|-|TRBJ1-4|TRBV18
CASSRSGDATNEKLFF
TGTGCCAGCTCACGATCCGGGGATGCAACTAATGAAAAACTGTTTTTT
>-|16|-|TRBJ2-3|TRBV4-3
CASSQDSPEGGDTQYF
TGCGCCAGCAGCCAAGATTCCCCGGAAGGGGGAGATACGCAGTATTTT
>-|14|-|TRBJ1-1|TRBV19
CASDRRGGNTEAFF
TGTGCCAGTGATAGGCGGGGAGGGAACACTGAAGCTTTCTTT